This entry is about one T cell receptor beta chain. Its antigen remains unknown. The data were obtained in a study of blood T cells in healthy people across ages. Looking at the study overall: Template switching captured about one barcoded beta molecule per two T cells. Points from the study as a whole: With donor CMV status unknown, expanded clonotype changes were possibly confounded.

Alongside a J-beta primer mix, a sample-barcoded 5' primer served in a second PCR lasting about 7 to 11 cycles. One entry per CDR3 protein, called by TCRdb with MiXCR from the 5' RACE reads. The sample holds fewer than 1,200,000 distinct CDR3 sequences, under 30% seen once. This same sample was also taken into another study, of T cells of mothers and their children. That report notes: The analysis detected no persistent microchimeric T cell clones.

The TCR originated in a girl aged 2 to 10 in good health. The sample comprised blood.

Here the CDR3 DNA reads TGCGCCAGCAAAAAGGCAGGAACGTACGAGCAGTACTTC. Its translation: CASKKAGTYEQYF. The chain is built from TRBV5-1 and TRBJ2-5, with D hard to call. The J call may be mistaken, given a closer DNA end match to TRBJ2-7. The CDR3 length is 13 residues. Germline values: CDR1 SGHRS, CDR2 YFSETQ.